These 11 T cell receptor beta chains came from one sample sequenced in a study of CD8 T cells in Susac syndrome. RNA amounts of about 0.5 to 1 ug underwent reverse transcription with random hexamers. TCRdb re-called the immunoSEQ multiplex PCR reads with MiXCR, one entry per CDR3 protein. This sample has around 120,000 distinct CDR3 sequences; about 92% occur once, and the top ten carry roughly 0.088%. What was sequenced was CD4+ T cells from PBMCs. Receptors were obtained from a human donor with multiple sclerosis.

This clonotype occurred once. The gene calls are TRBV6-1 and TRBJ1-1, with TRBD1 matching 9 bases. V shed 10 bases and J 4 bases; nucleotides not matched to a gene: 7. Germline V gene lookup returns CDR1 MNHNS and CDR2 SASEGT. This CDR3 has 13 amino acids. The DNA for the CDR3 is TGTGCCACTAGGACAGGGGAGGCCACTGAAGCTTTCTTT. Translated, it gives CATRTGEATEAFF.

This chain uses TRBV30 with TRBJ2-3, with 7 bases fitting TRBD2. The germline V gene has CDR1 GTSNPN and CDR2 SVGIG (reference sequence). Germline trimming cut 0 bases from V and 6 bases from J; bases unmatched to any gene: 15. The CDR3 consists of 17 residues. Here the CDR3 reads CAWSVSAQRGFRDTQYF. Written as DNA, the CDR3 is TGTGCCTGGAGTGTATCAGCCCAGCGGGGTTTCAGGGATACGCAGTATTTT. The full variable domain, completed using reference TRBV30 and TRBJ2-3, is SQTIHQWPATLVQPVGSPLSLECTVEGTSNPNLYWYRQAAGRGLQLLFYSVGIGQISSEVPQNLSASRPQDRQFILSSKKLLLSDSGFYLCAWSVSAQRGFRDTQYFGPGTRLTVL.

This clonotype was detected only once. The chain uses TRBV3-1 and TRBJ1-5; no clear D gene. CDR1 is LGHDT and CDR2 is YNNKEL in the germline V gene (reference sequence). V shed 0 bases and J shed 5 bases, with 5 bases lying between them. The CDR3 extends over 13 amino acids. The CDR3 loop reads CASSQEGYQPQHF. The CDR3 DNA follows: TGTGCCAGCAGCCAAGAAGGGTATCAGCCCCAGCATTTT.

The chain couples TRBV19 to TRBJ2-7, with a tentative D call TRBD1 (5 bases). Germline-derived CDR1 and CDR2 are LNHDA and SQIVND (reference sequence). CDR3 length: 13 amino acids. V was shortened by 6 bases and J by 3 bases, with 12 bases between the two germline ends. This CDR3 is CASRAQGLYEQYF. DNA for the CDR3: TGTGCCAGTAGGGCTCAGGGCCTCTACGAGCAGTACTTC.

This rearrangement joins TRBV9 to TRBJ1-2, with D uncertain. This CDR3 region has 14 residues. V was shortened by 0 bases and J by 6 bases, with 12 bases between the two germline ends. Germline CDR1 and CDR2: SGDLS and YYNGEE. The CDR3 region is CASSVERGIDGYTF. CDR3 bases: TGTGCCAGCAGCGTAGAAAGAGGGATTGATGGCTACACCTTC.

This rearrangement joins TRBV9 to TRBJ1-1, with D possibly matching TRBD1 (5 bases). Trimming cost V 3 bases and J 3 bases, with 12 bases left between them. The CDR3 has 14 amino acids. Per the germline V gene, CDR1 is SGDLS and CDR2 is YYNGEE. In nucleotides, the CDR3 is TGTGCCAGCAGCGGTTATTGGGGGGACACTGAAGCTTTCTTT. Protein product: CASSGYWGDTEAFF.

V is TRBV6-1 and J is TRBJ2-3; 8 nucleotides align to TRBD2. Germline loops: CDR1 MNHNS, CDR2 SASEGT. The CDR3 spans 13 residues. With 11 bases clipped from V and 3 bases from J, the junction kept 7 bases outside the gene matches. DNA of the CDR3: TGTGCCCTCAGGAGCGGGGGTACAGATACGCAGTATTTT. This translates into CALRSGGTDTQYF.

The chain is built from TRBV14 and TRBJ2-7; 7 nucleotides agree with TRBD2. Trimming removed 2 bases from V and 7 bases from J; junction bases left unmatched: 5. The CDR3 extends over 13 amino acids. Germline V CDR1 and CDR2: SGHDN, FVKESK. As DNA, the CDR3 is TGTGCCAGCAGCCAATACGAGGGACTAGAGCAGTACTTC. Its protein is CASSQYEGLEQYF.

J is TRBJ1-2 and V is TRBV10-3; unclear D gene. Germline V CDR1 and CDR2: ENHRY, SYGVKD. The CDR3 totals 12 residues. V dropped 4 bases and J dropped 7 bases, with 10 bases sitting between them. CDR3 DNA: TGTGCCATCAGTGGGCGCGGGGTTGGCTACACCTTC. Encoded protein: CAISGRGVGYTF.

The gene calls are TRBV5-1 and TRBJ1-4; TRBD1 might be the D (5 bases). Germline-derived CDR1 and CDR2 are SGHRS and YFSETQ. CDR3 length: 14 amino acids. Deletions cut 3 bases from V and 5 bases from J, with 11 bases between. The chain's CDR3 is CASSSVGGNEKLFF. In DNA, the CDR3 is TGCGCCAGCAGCTCTGTTGGGGGGAATGAAAAACTGTTTTTT.

CDR3 DNA sequence: TGTGCCATACGGGACGATAACTATGGCTACACCTTC. This translates into CAIRDDNYGYTF. The chain is built from TRBV28 and TRBJ1-2, with a possible D match to TRBD1 (5 bases). This CDR3 contains 12 residues. V lost 10 bases and J lost 1, with 10 bases in between. Germline lookup yields CDR1 MDHEN and CDR2 SYDVKM.